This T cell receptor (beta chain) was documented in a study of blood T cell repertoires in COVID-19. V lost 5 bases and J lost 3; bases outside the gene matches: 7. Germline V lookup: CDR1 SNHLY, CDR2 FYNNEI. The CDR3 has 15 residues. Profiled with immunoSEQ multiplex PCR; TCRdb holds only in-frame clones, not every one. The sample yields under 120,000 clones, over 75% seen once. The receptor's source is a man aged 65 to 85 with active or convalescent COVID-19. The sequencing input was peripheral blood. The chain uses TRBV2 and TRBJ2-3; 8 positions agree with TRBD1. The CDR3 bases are TGTGCCAGCAGTATGAACAGGGGGGAGACAGATACGCAGTATTTT. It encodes CASSMNRGETDTQYF.